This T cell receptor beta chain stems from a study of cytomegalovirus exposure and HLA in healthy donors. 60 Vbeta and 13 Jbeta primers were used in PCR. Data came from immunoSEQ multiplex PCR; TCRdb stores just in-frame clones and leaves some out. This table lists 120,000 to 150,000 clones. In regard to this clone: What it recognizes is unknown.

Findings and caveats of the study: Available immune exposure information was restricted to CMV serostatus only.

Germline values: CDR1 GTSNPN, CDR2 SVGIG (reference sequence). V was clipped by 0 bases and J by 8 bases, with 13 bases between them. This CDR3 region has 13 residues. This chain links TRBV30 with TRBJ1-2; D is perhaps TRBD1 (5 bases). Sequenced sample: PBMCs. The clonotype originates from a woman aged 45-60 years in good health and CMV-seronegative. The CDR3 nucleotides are TGTGCCTGGAGTGTACACAGGCTCCAAGGCTACACCTTC. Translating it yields CAWSVHRLQGYTF.